A single sample is the source of the 20 T cell receptor beta chains below, sequenced in a study of shared clonotypes between healthy human individuals. Sequencing used immunoSEQ multiplex PCR; TCRdb keeps in-frame clones, though not all of them. The repertoire holds about 1 million clones, with around 82% as singletons. Sequences were obtained from memory CD4+ T cells from PBMCs. The subset was: CD45RA-negative fraction. The origin of the receptors is a man younger than 30 in good health. Some clones in this sample may be carry-over from other donors' samples.

This chain links TRBV7-3 with TRBJ2-1, with D unclear. Trimming left V 0 bases short and J 6 bases short, with 6 bases between. Germline-derived CDR1 and CDR2 are SGHTA and FQGTGA. CDR3 length: 13 amino acids. The DNA for the CDR3 is TGTGCCAGCAGCTTAACTCTAGTCAATGAGCAGTTCTTC. This sequence encodes CASSLTLVNEQFF.

This clone was counted a few times. The V call is TRBV4-2, the J call TRBJ2-1, with 10 bases lining up with TRBD2. This CDR3 is 16 amino acids long. The V and J ends lost 5 bases and 3 bases, in that order; junction bases with no gene match: 7. From germline, CDR1 is LGHNA and CDR2 YNFKEQ. The CDR3, as DNA: TGTGCCAGCAGCGATAACCCTAGCGGGAGCTACAATGAGCAGTTCTTC. This translates into CASSDNPSGSYNEQFF.

The sample holds a few counts of this clone. The chain employs TRBV29-1 and TRBJ2-7; either TRBD1 or TRBD2 may supply D (7 bases each). V was pared by 4 bases and J by 4 bases, with 14 bases between. The CDR3 consists of 13 residues. Looked up from germline, CDR1 is SQVTM and CDR2 is ANQGSEA. CDR3 nucleotides: TGCAGCGTTGGGGCAGGGGGGGAGTACGAGCAGTACTTC. As protein: CSVGAGGEYEQYF.

V usage is TRBV7-2 and J usage is TRBJ2-5; 7 bases are shared with TRBD2. Germline lookup yields CDR1 SGHTA and CDR2 FQGNSA. The CDR3 sequence is 14 residues long. With V trimmed by 5 bases and J by 4 bases, 7 bases remained unmatched. The DNA for the CDR3 is TGTGCCAGCAGCCCGGAGACGGGGGGAGAGACCCAGTACTTC. Amino acid sequence: CASSPETGGETQYF. The whole variable domain, remainder taken from reference TRBV7-2 and TRBJ2-5, is GAGVSQSPSNKVTEKGKDVELRCDPISGHTALYWYRQSLGQGLEFLIYFQGNSAPDKSGLPSDRFSAERTGGSVSTLTIQRTQQEDSAVYLCASSPETGGETQYFGPGTRLLVL.

This clone appeared a single time. This chain uses TRBV7-2 with TRBJ1-6, with D maybe TRBD1 (6 bases). The length of the CDR3 is 14 residues. Germline V gene lookup returns CDR1 SGHTA and CDR2 FQGNSA. Between the trimmed V and J ends, which lost 1 base and 11 bases, there was a span of 12 bases. The CDR3 DNA reads TGTGCCAGCAGCTTAGGGTTGGGACATCCACCCCTCCACTTT. Its translation is CASSLGLGHPPLHF.

The V gene is TRBV7-9, the J gene TRBJ2-1; 8 bases agree with TRBD2. V lost 5 bases and J lost 8; bases outside the gene matches: 5. Germline V CDR1 and CDR2: SEHNR, FQNEAQ (reference sequence). CDR3 length equals 13 residues. The CDR3, as DNA: TGTGCCAGCAGCAAGACTAGCGCGGATGAGCAGTTCTTC. It yields the protein CASSKTSADEQFF. Full variable domain (outside the CDR3, taken from reference TRBV7-9 and TRBJ2-1): DTGVSQNPRHKITKRGQNVTFRCDPISEHNRLYWYRQTLGQGPEFLTYFQNEAQLEKSRLLSDRFSAERPKGSFSTLEIQRTEQGDSAMYLCASSKTSADEQFFGPGTRLTVL.

J is TRBJ2-2 and V is TRBV6-1, with D perhaps matching TRBD2 (5 bases). Germline assignment: CDR1 MNHNS and CDR2 SASEGT. The CDR3 has 14 amino acids. V lost 6 bases and J 2 bases, leaving 10 bases between the germline ends. CDR3 DNA sequence: TGTGCCAGCAGGCTCGGGGTAAACACCGGGGAGCTGTTTTTT. This sequence encodes CASRLGVNTGELFF.

This clone was recorded a few times. The V call is TRBV5-6, the J call TRBJ2-5, with TRBD2 matching over 12 bases. This CDR3 spans 18 amino acids. Trimming took 4 bases from V and 3 from J; bases not matched to a gene: 13. CDR1 and CDR2 (germline): SGHDT, YYEEEE. CDR3 in DNA: TGTGCCAGCAGCCTACACTTGACTAGCGGGGGAGACAAAGAGACCCAGTACTTC. As protein: CASSLHLTSGGDKETQYF.

This clone was found once. The chain is built from TRBV4-2 and TRBJ1-3, with D tentatively TRBD1 (5 bases). The CDR3 is 15 residues long. Germline-derived CDR1 and CDR2 are LGHNA and YNFKEQ. V lost 0 bases and J lost 4, with 10 bases in between. The CDR3 loop reads CASSQDGTDGNTIYF. The CDR3 DNA follows: TGTGCCAGCAGCCAAGATGGGACTGACGGAAACACCATATATTTT.

V is TRBV27 and J is TRBJ2-5; D is undetermined. CDR1 is MNHEY and CDR2 is SMNVEV in the germline V gene (reference sequence). The CDR3 loop spans 12 amino acids. The V gene lost 5 bases and the J gene lost 2 bases, with 6 bases spanning the gap. The CDR3 region is CASSGVQETQYF. The DNA for the CDR3 is TGTGCCAGCAGTGGGGTACAAGAGACCCAGTACTTC.

A remark on this clone: The sample contains more than one DNA sequence encoding this CDR3. The rearrangement uses TRBV9 and TRBJ1-3; D perhaps matches TRBD1 (5 bases). The CDR3 totals 15 residues. V lost 4 bases to trimming and J lost 4 bases, with 15 bases between them. CDR1 is SGDLS and CDR2 is YYNGEE in the germline V gene. The CDR3 DNA is TGTGCCAGCAGCCCAGGTGGGGGTTCAGGAAACACCATATATTTT. Translation: CASSPGGGSGNTIYF.

CDR3 bases: TGTGCCAGTAGTATAGAACAGGGCCTCATCTATGGCTACACCTTC. Its translation: CASSIEQGLIYGYTF. The chain carries TRBV19 and TRBJ1-2, with D perhaps TRBD1 (6 bases). Germline V lookup: CDR1 LNHDA, CDR2 SQIVND (reference sequence). This CDR3 spans 15 amino acids. Trimming pared 0 bases from V and 4 bases from J, leaving 12 bases between.

The CDR3 sequence is CASGGQRGDYGYTF. The DNA of the CDR3 is TGTGCCAGCGGGGGACAGCGTGGGGACTATGGCTACACCTTC. The chain employs TRBV27 and TRBJ1-2; 7 bases match TRBD1. There are 14 residues in the CDR3. The germline V gene has CDR1 MNHEY and CDR2 SMNVEV (reference sequence). The trim removed 8 bases at V and 3 bases at J, leaving 9 bases unmatched.

This rearrangement joins TRBV5-1 to TRBJ2-1; 11 positions agree with TRBD2. Trimming took 0 bases from V and 3 from J; bases not matched to a gene: 2. This CDR3 has 16 amino acids. Germline V CDR1 and CDR2: SGHRS, YFSETQ. The CDR3 is CASSLEGLAVYNEQFF. The CDR3 nucleotides are TGCGCCAGCAGCTTGGAGGGACTAGCGGTCTACAATGAGCAGTTCTTC.

Worth noting for this clone: Additional DNA sequences in this sample encode the identical CDR3. This chain links TRBV5-6 with TRBJ1-5, with D perhaps TRBD1 (6 bases). Deletions cut 1 base from V and 7 bases from J, with 12 bases between. CDR3 length: 14 amino acids. Germline V gene data show CDR1 as SGHDT and CDR2 as YYEEEE. CDR3 coding DNA: TGTGCCAGCAGCTTGTTACAGGGCGGACAGCCCCAGCATTTT. This codes for CASSLLQGGQPQHF.

V gene TRBV28 combines with J gene TRBJ2-3, with 12 bases identical to TRBD2. The CDR3 consists of 16 residues. Looked up from germline, CDR1 is MDHEN and CDR2 is SYDVKM. With 8 bases clipped from V and 6 bases from J, the junction kept 12 bases outside the gene matches. CDR3 sequence (DNA): TGTGCCAGCCGCCCGACTAGCGGGAGTGTAATCGATACGCAGTATTTT. It specifies CASRPTSGSVIDTQYF.

This clone came up once. The chain carries TRBV30 and TRBJ2-2; TRBD1 might be the D (5 bases). This CDR3 spans 13 amino acids. V shed 5 bases and J shed 9 bases, with 16 bases lying between them. Per germline, CDR1 GTSNPN and CDR2 SVGIG (reference sequence). In nucleotides, the CDR3 is TGTGCCTGGTCAAGGGGCCGCCCGAGGGAGCTGTTTTTT. Amino acid sequence: CAWSRGRPRELFF.

CDR3 in amino acids: CASSPTFGPDGYTF. Written as DNA, the CDR3 is TGTGCCAGCTCACCAACGTTCGGGCCCGATGGCTACACCTTC. The V call is TRBV18, the J call TRBJ1-2, with D unresolved. This CDR3 comprises 14 residues. Germline loops: CDR1 KGHSH, CDR2 LQKENI. With 2 bases removed from V and 6 bases from J, the gap between germline ends came to 13 bases.

This chain joins TRBV30 and TRBJ2-5; D might be TRBD2 (6 bases). The tail of the sequence fits TRBJ2-7 better, so the J call may be wrong. CDR1 GTSNPN and CDR2 SVGIG come from the germline V gene (reference sequence). The CDR3 extends over 12 amino acids. Written as DNA, the CDR3 is TGTGCCTGGTCGGACTACACCTACGAGCAGTACTTC. It is translated as CAWSDYTYEQYF.

A word on this clone: At the DNA level, this CDR3 is encoded by other sequences in the same sample as well. The chain has TRBV5-4 and TRBJ2-3, with 9 bases fitting TRBD2. Germline values: CDR1 SGHNT, CDR2 YYREEE (reference sequence). CDR3 length: 16 amino acids. The V segment lost 4 bases and the J segment 0 bases; nucleotides outside the gene matches: 6. The CDR3 DNA is TGTGCCAGCAGCCGAGGGCTAGCGGGAAGCACAGATACGCAGTATTTT. It translates to CASSRGLAGSTDTQYF. Complete variable domain (other parts from reference TRBV5-4 and TRBJ2-3): ETGVTQSPTHLIKTRGQQVTLRCSSQSGHNTVSWYQQALGQGPQFIFQYYREEENGRGNFPPRFSGLQFPNYSSELNVNALELDDSALYLCASSRGLAGSTDTQYFGPGTRLTVL.